A single sample gave rise to the 2 T cell receptor beta chains below, sequenced in a study of CD8+ T cells in alopecia areata. Reverse transcribed after extraction, RNA yielded cDNA as the sequencing template. Clones were read by immunoSEQ multiplex PCR, and TCRdb kept only the in-frame ones, dropping some. The profile shows about 200,000 clones, roughly three fifths of them singletons. Sequenced: CD8+ T cells sorted from blood. Every receptor here comes from a human donor in good health.

This clone showed up just a few times. The chain employs TRBV27 and TRBJ2-1, with D perhaps matching TRBD1 or TRBD2 (5 bases each). The V end lost 5 bases, the J end lost 0 bases, and 17 bases lay between the germline ends. The germline CDR1 and CDR2 sequences are MNHEY and SMNVEV (reference sequence). The CDR3 covers 17 residues. CDR3 DNA sequence: TGTGCCAGCAGTCCGTCCGGGGCCAGGAGCTCCTACAATGAGCAGTTCTTC. Translating it yields CASSPSGARSSYNEQFF.

This clone was seen only a few times. This chain uses TRBV29-1 with TRBJ2-5; D is perhaps TRBD2 (5 bases). The CDR3 has 14 residues. V was clipped by 4 bases and J by 3 bases, with 15 bases between them. Germline-derived CDR1 and CDR2 are SQVTM and ANQGSEA. The CDR3 bases are TGCAGCGTTGTTGGCCCCGGAGGAAAAGAGACCCAGTACTTC. It encodes CSVVGPGGKETQYF.